This record looks at one TCR beta chain sequence and its context. V lost 3 bases and J 0 bases, leaving 11 bases between the germline ends. The CDR3 length is 15 residues. Germline V gene lookup returns CDR1 KGHSH and CDR2 LQKENI. This table comes from immunoSEQ multiplex PCR, and its TCRdb copy is limited to in-frame clones, with some not included. Among 150,000 to 200,000 clones, around four fifths were seen once, and the ten largest hold roughly 9%. These data are taken from a study of blood T cell repertoires in COVID-19. The sample taken for sequencing was peripheral blood. The gene calls are TRBV18 and TRBJ1-2; the D is unclear. The clonotype was recovered from a woman older than 75 with active or convalescent COVID-19. CDR3 in amino acids: CASSPVAEANYGYTF. The CDR3 region has the DNA TGTGCCAGCTCACCGGTGGCGGAGGCTAACTATGGCTACACCTTC.